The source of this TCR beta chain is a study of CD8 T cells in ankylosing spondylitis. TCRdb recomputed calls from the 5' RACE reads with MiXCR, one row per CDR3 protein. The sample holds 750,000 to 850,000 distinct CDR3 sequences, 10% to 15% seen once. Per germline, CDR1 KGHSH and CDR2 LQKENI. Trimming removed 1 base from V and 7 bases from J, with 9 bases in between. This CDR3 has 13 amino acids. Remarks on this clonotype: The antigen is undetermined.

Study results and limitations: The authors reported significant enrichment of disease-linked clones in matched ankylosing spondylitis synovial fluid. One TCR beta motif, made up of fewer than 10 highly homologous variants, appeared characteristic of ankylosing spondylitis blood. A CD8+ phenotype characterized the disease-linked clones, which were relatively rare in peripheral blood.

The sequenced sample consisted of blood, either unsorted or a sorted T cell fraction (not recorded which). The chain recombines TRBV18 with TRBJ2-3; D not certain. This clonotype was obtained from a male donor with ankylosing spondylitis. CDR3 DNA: TGTGCCAGCTCACCACGGATCCCGAATACGCAGTATTTT. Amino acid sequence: CASSPRIPNTQYF. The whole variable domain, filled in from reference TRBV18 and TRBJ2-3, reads NAGVMQNPRHLVRRRGQEARLRCSPMKGHSHVYWYRQLPEEGLKFMVYLQKENIIDESGMPKERFSAEFPKEGPSILRIQQVVRGDSAAYFCASSPRIPNTQYFGPGTRLTVL.